Described below is a single T cell receptor beta chain sequence and its context. Germline CDR1 MRHNA, CDR2 SNTAGT. V gave up 2 bases and J gave up 7 bases, with 8 bases separating them. This CDR3 is built from 12 residues. This record belongs to a study of blood T cell repertoires in COVID-19. Using immunoSEQ multiplex PCR, the repertoire was profiled, and TCRdb retains in-frame clones only, with some absent. The data show a few hundred thousand clones, about 90% seen once. The chain carries TRBV6-4 and TRBJ2-5, with D hard to call. Input material: PBMCs or T cells enriched from blood (not recorded which). The TCR sequence derives from a man aged 25-40 years who had recovered from COVID-19. For the CDR3, the DNA is TGTGCCAGCAGTGACGCCCTTAGGACCCAGTACTTC. This encodes CASSDALRTQYF.